This T cell receptor (beta chain) was profiled in a study of blood T cell repertoires in COVID-19. On the study more broadly: Two negative PCRs, clearance, or symptom resolution were required of recovered Cohort 3 donors. T cells, B-cell-depleted T cells, or PBMCs supplied cDNA or gDNA. Spain, Italy and the United States supplied samples that represented acute and convalescent COVID-19.

This clone occurred a few times. Participants' reported clinical history set cohort assignment. Profiled with immunoSEQ multiplex PCR; TCRdb holds only in-frame clones, not every one. The table has roughly 150,000 clones, 84% seen once; the top ten hold roughly 3.9%. Germline V gives CDR1 MDHEN, CDR2 SYDVKM. The length of the CDR3 is 15 residues. V lost 10 bases, J lost 4 bases, and 10 bases stayed unmatched. Sequences were obtained from PBMCs or T cells enriched from blood (not recorded which). The TCR was taken from a man over 45 in a cohort exposed to, infected with or recovered from COVID-19 (not recorded which). The J gene is TRBJ2-7, the V gene TRBV28; 13 nucleotides agree with TRBD2. In nucleotides, the CDR3 is TGTGCCACCCGGACTAGCGGGAGTTATGTTTACGAGCAGTACTTC. This gives the protein CATRTSGSYVYEQYF.